This T cell receptor (beta chain) was found in a study of T cell changes during pregnancy in multiple sclerosis. Generated by immunoSEQ multiplex PCR, the TCRdb table keeps only in-frame clones and is missing some. The table has about 80,000 clones, under 95% seen once; the top ten hold 2.6%. This TCR derives from a female donor with multiple sclerosis, enrolled in a pregnancy study. The sequencing here drew on peripheral blood, taken before pregnancy.

DNA of the CDR3: TGCAGCGTTGAATCTGAGGGAGATTCGAACTATGGCTACACCTTC. The encoded protein is CSVESEGDSNYGYTF. This chain connects TRBV29-1 to TRBJ1-2, with unresolved D. Germline V lookup: CDR1 SQVTM, CDR2 ANQGSEA. The CDR3 spans 15 residues. V was cut by 2 bases and J by 2 bases, with 15 bases left in between.